Presented here are 27 T cell receptor beta chains from one specimen sequenced in a study of blood T cell repertoires in COVID-19. This table comes from immunoSEQ multiplex PCR, and its TCRdb copy is limited to in-frame clones, with some not included. The sample yields approximately 300,000 clones, 85% to 90% seen once. Sequenced sample: peripheral blood. These receptor sequences come from a woman younger than 45 with COVID-19, enrolled during active disease.

J is TRBJ1-3 and V is TRBV2, with D perhaps matching TRBD1 (6 bases). Trimming removed 10 bases from V and 0 bases from J, with 10 bases in between. Germline lookup yields CDR1 SNHLY and CDR2 FYNNEI. CDR3 length equals 13 residues. The CDR3 DNA reads as TGTGCCATTGAGGACAGCTCTGGAAACACCATATATTTT. Amino acids: CAIEDSSGNTIYF.

This chain connects TRBV6-2 or TRBV6-3 to TRBJ2-1; TRBD2 matches at 9 bases. The length of the CDR3 is 15 residues. Unmatched junction bases numbered 8, after V lost 3 bases and J lost 8 bases. Germline V gene lookup returns CDR1 MNHEY and CDR2 SVGEGT. Here the CDR3 DNA reads TGTGCCAGCAGTTATTCGGCTAGCGGGGCGGATGAGCAGTTCTTC. Its translation is CASSYSASGADEQFF.

The chain combines TRBV19 with TRBJ1-2; D might be TRBD1 (6 bases). There are 15 residues in the CDR3. From germline, CDR1 is LNHDA and CDR2 SQIVND (reference sequence). Trimming left V 6 bases short and J 0 bases short, with 14 bases between. The CDR3 loop is CASRATGLANYGYTF. CDR3 DNA: TGTGCCAGTAGAGCAACAGGGCTAGCTAACTATGGCTACACCTTC.

The chain recombines TRBV11-3 with TRBJ1-2; 7 bases match TRBD1. Germline CDR1 and CDR2: SGHNT and YENEEA. The CDR3 runs 17 residues. The V segment lost 1 base and the J segment 3 bases; nucleotides outside the gene matches: 11. CDR3 loop: CASSLALRQGRDYGYTF. The CDR3 DNA reads as TGTGCCAGCAGCTTAGCCCTTCGACAGGGAAGAGACTATGGCTACACCTTC.

The chain recombines TRBV30 with TRBJ1-2, with D uncertain. The CDR3 has 11 amino acids. V was clipped by 5 bases and J by 7 bases, with 11 bases between them. The germline gives CDR1 GTSNPN, CDR2 SVGIG (reference sequence). The CDR3 sequence is CAWGEAGGYTF. In nucleotides, the CDR3 is TGTGCCTGGGGGGAAGCAGGTGGCTACACCTTC.

The genes are TRBV5-5 and TRBJ2-3; 11 bases align to TRBD2. V trimming: 2 bases; J trimming: 2 bases; junction bases outside the gene matches: 10. From germline, CDR1 is SGHKS and CDR2 YYEKEE (reference sequence). The CDR3 has 18 amino acids. CDR3 nucleotides: TGTGCCAGCAGCTTCTTAGGTCTAGCGGGGGGTAACACAGATACGCAGTATTTT. The encoded protein is CASSFLGLAGGNTDTQYF. The entire variable domain, with the rest obtained from reference TRBV5-5 and TRBJ2-3, is as follows: DAGVTQSPTHLIKTRGQQVTLRCSPISGHKSVSWYQQVLGQGPQFIFQYYEKEERGRGNFPDRFSARQFPNYSSELNVNALLLGDSALYLCASSFLGLAGGNTDTQYFGPGTRLTVL.

This sequence joins TRBV5-1 and TRBJ2-3; D is perhaps TRBD2 (6 bases). The CDR3 totals 15 residues. The germline CDR1 and CDR2 sequences are SGHRS and YFSETQ. V lost 4 bases and J lost 2, with 14 bases in between. The CDR3 loop is CASSLLAVSTDTQYF. As DNA, the CDR3 is TGCGCCAGCAGCCTACTAGCTGTGTCCACAGATACGCAGTATTTT. The full variable domain, rest sourced from reference TRBV5-1 and TRBJ2-3, is KAGVTQTPRYLIKTRGQQVTLSCSPISGHRSVSWYQQTPGQGLQFLFEYFSETQRNKGNFPGRFSGRQFSNSRSEMNVSTLELGDSALYLCASSLLAVSTDTQYFGPGTRLTVL.

This sequence joins TRBV7-9 and TRBJ2-5, with D perhaps matching TRBD1 (5 bases). The CDR3 totals 16 residues. CDR1 is SEHNR, CDR2 FQNEAQ, per germline (reference sequence). Trimming left V 1 base short and J 3 bases short, with 15 bases between. CDR3 sequence: CASSLGSGAAKETQYF. Here the CDR3 DNA reads TGTGCCAGCAGCTTAGGATCTGGGGCGGCGAAAGAGACCCAGTACTTC.

The chain combines TRBV6-1 with TRBJ2-3; 8 nucleotides align to TRBD2. The junction had 6 bases not matched to a gene; V was cut back by 3 bases and J by 1 base. Germline loops: CDR1 MNHNS, CDR2 SASEGT. This CDR3 comprises 16 residues. In nucleotides, the CDR3 is TGTGCCAGCAGTGATTGGCGGGGGGACCGCACAGATACGCAGTATTTT. Translated: CASSDWRGDRTDTQYF.

The J gene is TRBJ1-2, the V gene TRBV29-1; no firm D call. CDR3 length equals 11 residues. The germline CDR1 and CDR2 sequences are SQVTM and ANQGSEA. V gave up 5 bases and J gave up 2 bases, with 6 bases separating them. CDR3 in amino acids: CSVRINYGYTF. The CDR3 nucleotides read TGCAGCGTTCGTATAAACTATGGCTACACCTTC.

The chain joins TRBV27 to TRBJ2-1, with TRBD2 identical over 12 bases. V lost 6 bases and J lost 6; bases outside the gene matches: 12. CDR1 and CDR2 from the germline V gene are MNHEY and SMNVEV (reference sequence). The CDR3 runs 17 residues. DNA for the CDR3: TGTGCCAGCAGCAGAGCTAGCGGGGGGGCGGTTAGCAATGAGCAGTTCTTC. Translating it yields CASSRASGGAVSNEQFF.

This clone was recorded many times. CDR3 residues: CASRYSGQGPYYGYTF. In DNA, the CDR3 is TGTGCCAGCAGATATTCGGGACAGGGACCCTACTATGGCTACACCTTC. V is TRBV7-2 and J is TRBJ1-2, with TRBD1 matching over 9 bases. The CDR3 sequence is 16 residues long. CDR1 is SGHTA and CDR2 is FQGNSA in the germline V gene. V lost 6 bases, J lost 3 bases, and 11 bases stayed unmatched.

The chain has TRBV6-5 and TRBJ1-2, with a weak D call TRBD1 (6 bases). The germline gives CDR1 MNHEY, CDR2 SVGAGI. This CDR3 is built from 13 residues. Between the trimmed V and J ends, which lost 7 bases and 2 bases, there was a span of 11 bases. CDR3 sequence (DNA): TGTGCCAGCATTACAGGGTCGAACTATGGCTACACCTTC. It yields the protein CASITGSNYGYTF.

The chain employs TRBV7-9 and TRBJ2-1, with D possibly TRBD2 on 5 matching bases. Germline V gene sequence: CDR1 SEHNR, CDR2 FQNEAQ (reference sequence). The CDR3 is 13 residues long. The V gene lost 8 bases and the J gene lost 7 bases, with 15 bases spanning the gap. CDR3 nucleotide sequence: TGTGCCAGCTCGAGCGGTTTATTGAATGAGCAGTTCTTC. Translation gives CASSSGLLNEQFF.

This clone was counted once. The chain's CDR3 is CASSNINYGYTF. Here the CDR3 DNA reads TGTGCCAGCAGTAACATTAACTATGGCTACACCTTC. This chain links TRBV25-1 with TRBJ1-2; D call uncertain. Trimming removed 5 bases at V and 1 base at J, with 5 bases between. The CDR3 totals 12 residues. Germline CDR1 is MGHDK and CDR2 is SYGVNS.

The J gene is TRBJ2-3, the V gene TRBV18; 9 bases match TRBD2. Germline CDR1 KGHSH, CDR2 LQKENI. The CDR3 is 18 residues long. V gave up 1 base and J gave up 0 bases; unmatched junction bases: 8. The CDR3 sequence is CASSPLAGVHFSTDTQYF. In nucleotides, the CDR3 is TGTGCCAGCTCACCACTAGCGGGGGTTCACTTCAGCACAGATACGCAGTATTTT.

This rearrangement joins TRBV29-1 to TRBJ2-2; unclear D gene. The CDR3 totals 12 residues. Germline CDR1 and CDR2: SQVTM and ANQGSEA. The V end lost 6 bases, the J end lost 1 base, and 6 bases lay between the germline ends. The chain's CDR3 is CSVTENTGELFF. CDR3 nucleotides: TGCAGCGTCACAGAGAACACCGGGGAGCTGTTTTTT.

The V gene is TRBV5-6, the J gene TRBJ1-2; D is uncertain. The germline V gene has CDR1 SGHDT and CDR2 YYEEEE. The CDR3 spans 13 residues. V was pared by 2 bases and J by 0 bases, with 5 bases between. The CDR3 coding sequence is TGTGCCAGCAGCTTTAGTCCTAACTATGGCTACACCTTC. Amino acids: CASSFSPNYGYTF.

J is TRBJ1-2 and V is TRBV9; tentatively, D is TRBD1 (6 bases). CDR1 and CDR2 from the germline V gene are SGDLS and YYNGEE. The CDR3 runs to 13 residues. The germline V and J ends were trimmed by 2 bases and 4 bases, with 9 bases remaining between them. Here the CDR3 reads CASSVGQSYGYTF. The CDR3 coding sequence is TGTGCCAGCAGCGTCGGACAGAGCTATGGCTACACCTTC.

The V gene is TRBV19, the J gene TRBJ1-6; TRBD1 agrees at 8 bases. Germline trimming cut 5 bases from V and 9 bases from J; bases unmatched to any gene: 9. CDR1 and CDR2 from the germline V gene are LNHDA and SQIVND (reference sequence). CDR3 length: 15 amino acids. The CDR3 DNA is TGTGCCAGTAGTCCTTTCGGACAGGGAGGTTCACCCCTCCACTTT. Translation: CASSPFGQGGSPLHF.

The V call is TRBV6-5, the J call TRBJ1-1; no reliable D call. CDR1 is MNHEY, CDR2 SVGAGI, per germline. The CDR3 runs to 14 residues. The germline V and J ends were trimmed by 2 bases and 10 bases, with 17 bases remaining between them. CDR3 in DNA: TGTGCCAGCAGTTACGACGGGGTGGTGAGTGGAGCTTTCTTT. Amino acids: CASSYDGVVSGAFF.

V is TRBV5-1 and J is TRBJ1-5; D is unclear. Germline V lookup: CDR1 SGHRS, CDR2 YFSETQ. This CDR3 region has 16 residues. V was clipped by 0 bases and J by 2 bases, with 12 bases between them. DNA of the CDR3: TGCGCCAGCAGCTTGGCCCCGGTTCAGGGCAATCAGCCCCAGCATTTT. Translated: CASSLAPVQGNQPQHF.

This chain links TRBV2 with TRBJ1-2; 7 positions agree with TRBD1. This CDR3 has 11 amino acids. Germline V lookup: CDR1 SNHLY, CDR2 FYNNEI. J gave up 4 bases and V 11 bases, and 4 bases lay outside the gene matches. The CDR3 DNA is TGTGCCTCGGGACAGTTCTATGGCTACACCTTC. Translation gives CASGQFYGYTF. The full variable domain, completed using reference TRBV2 and TRBJ1-2, is EPEVTQTPSHQVTQMGQEVILRCVPISNHLYFYWYRQILGQKVEFLVSFYNNEISEKSEIFDDQFSVERPDGSNFTLKIRSTKLEDSAMYFCASGQFYGYTFGSGTRLTVV.

The V gene is TRBV6-5, the J gene TRBJ1-2; possible D gene TRBD1, 5 bases. Trimming took 0 bases from V and 4 from J, leaving 9 bases between them. Per the germline V gene, CDR1 is MNHEY and CDR2 is SVGAGI. The CDR3 runs 14 residues. This CDR3 reads CASSYSAGPYGYTF. In DNA, the CDR3 is TGTGCCAGCAGTTACTCTGCGGGGCCCTATGGCTACACCTTC.

V is TRBV14 and J is TRBJ1-2; 7 positions agree with TRBD1. Germline CDR1 SGHDN, CDR2 FVKESK. The junction had 9 bases not matched to a gene; V was cut back by 2 bases and J by 3 bases. The CDR3 loop spans 16 amino acids. The CDR3 DNA reads TGTGCCAGCAGCCAACAAGGTACAGGGGAGTACTATGGCTACACCTTC. It yields the protein CASSQQGTGEYYGYTF.

This rearrangement joins TRBV6-5 to TRBJ1-6; D not certain. V gave up 2 bases and J gave up 8 bases, with 16 bases separating them. Germline values: CDR1 MNHEY, CDR2 SVGAGI. This CDR3 is 16 amino acids long. CDR3 nucleotide sequence: TGTGCCAGCAGTTACGTCTCTGCGGGCCGCCATTCACCCCTCCACTTT. Amino acid sequence: CASSYVSAGRHSPLHF.

The J gene is TRBJ2-1, the V gene TRBV6-2 or TRBV6-3; D ambiguous. The CDR3 spans 14 residues. Germline V gives CDR1 MNHEY, CDR2 SVGEGT. Trimming stripped 4 bases from V and 0 bases from J, with 7 bases between. The CDR3 sequence: CASSLRSSYNEQFF. CDR3 nucleotide sequence: TGTGCCAGCAGTTTGAGAAGCTCCTACAATGAGCAGTTCTTC.